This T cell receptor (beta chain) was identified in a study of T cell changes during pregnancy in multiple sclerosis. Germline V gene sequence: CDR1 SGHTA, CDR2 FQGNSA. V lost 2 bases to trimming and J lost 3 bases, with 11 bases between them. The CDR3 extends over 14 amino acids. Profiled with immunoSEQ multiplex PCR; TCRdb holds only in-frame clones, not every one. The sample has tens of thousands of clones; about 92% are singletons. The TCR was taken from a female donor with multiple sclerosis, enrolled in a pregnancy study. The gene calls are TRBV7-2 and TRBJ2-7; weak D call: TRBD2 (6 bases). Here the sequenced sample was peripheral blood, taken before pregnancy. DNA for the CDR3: TGTGCCAGCAGCTTAACTAGCAAACTCTACGAGCAGTACTTC. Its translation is CASSLTSKLYEQYF. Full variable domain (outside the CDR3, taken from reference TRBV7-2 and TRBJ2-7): GAGVSQSPSNKVTEKGKDVELRCDPISGHTALYWYRQSLGQGLEFLIYFQGNSAPDKSGLPSDRFSAERTGGSVSTLTIQRTQQEDSAVYLCASSLTSKLYEQYFGPGTRLTVT.